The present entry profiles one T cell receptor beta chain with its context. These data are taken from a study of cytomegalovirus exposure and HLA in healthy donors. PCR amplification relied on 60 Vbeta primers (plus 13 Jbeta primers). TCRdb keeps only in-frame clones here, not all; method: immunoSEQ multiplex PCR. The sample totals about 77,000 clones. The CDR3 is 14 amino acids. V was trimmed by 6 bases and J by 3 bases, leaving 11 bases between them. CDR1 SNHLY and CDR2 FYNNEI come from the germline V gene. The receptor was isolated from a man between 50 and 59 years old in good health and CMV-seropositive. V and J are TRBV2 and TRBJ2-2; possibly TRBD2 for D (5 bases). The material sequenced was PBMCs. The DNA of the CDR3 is TGTGCCAGCAGATCCGACGGGGACACCGGGGAGCTGTTTTTT. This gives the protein CASRSDGDTGELFF.